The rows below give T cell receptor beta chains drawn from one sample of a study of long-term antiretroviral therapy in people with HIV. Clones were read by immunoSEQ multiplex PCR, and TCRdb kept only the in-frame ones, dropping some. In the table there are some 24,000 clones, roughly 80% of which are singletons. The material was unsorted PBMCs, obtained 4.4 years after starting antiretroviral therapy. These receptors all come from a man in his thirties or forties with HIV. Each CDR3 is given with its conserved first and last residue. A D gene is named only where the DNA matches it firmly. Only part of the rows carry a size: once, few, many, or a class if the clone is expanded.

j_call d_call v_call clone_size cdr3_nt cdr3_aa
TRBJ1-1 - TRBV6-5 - TGTGCCAGCAGTTACTCGGGGAGGGGGAACACTGAAGCTTTCTTT CASSYSGRGNTEAFF
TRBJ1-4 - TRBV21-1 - TGTGCCAGCCCGGAACCGAGTACAGGGGCGTATATAACTAATGAAAAACTGTTTTTT CASPEPSTGAYITNEKLFF
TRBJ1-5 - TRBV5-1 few TGCGCCAGCAGCTTGTCTGGGGATGAACAGCCCCAGCATTTT CASSLSGDEQPQHF
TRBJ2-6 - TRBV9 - TGTGCCAGCAGCGTAGCTGCAGGGCCCTCTGGGGCCAACGTCCTGACTTTC CASSVAAGPSGANVLTF
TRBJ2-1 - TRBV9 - TGTGCCAGCAGCGCCACACAGGGCTCCTACAATGAGCAGTTCTTC CASSATQGSYNEQFF
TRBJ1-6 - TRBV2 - TGTGCCAGCAAGCCCCCAAGCTCCTATAATTCACCCCTCCACTTT CASKPPSSYNSPLHF
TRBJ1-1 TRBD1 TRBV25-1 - TGTGCCAGCAGTGATTCCTCAGGGGGCTCCCTCGAAGCTTTCTTT CASSDSSGGSLEAFF
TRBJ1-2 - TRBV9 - TGTGCCAGCAGCGTAAGCACGGCCACCTATGGCTACACCTTC CASSVSTATYGYTF
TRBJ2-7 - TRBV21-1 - TGTGCCAGCAGCAAAGAAGGAAAAGAGTACGAGCAGTACTTC CASSKEGKEYEQYF
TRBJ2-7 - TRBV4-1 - TGCGCCAGCAGCCAAGAACGGTTCGGCAGCGGCTACGAGCAGTACTTC CASSQERFGSGYEQYF
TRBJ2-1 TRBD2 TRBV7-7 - TGTGCCAGCAGCTTAAAGCGGGGGGGCTACAATGAGCAGTTCTTC CASSLKRGGYNEQFF
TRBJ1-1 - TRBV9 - TGTGCCAGCAGCGCGCCCAGGGGTATGAACACTGAAGCTTTCTTT CASSAPRGMNTEAFF
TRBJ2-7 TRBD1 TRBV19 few TGTGCCAGTAGTTCCGGGACAGCCTACGAGCAGTACTTC CASSSGTAYEQYF
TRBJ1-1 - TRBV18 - TGTGCCAGCTCACCAGAGTGGGCAGGTGAAGCTTTCTTT CASSPEWAGEAFF